Presented here are 3 T cell receptor beta chains from one specimen sequenced in a study of OX40 agonist ivuxolimab in advanced cancers. Data came from immunoSEQ multiplex PCR; TCRdb stores just in-frame clones and leaves some out. The sample records under 50,000 clones, around 88% being singletons. Sequences were derived from CD4+ or CD8+ T cells sorted from blood, sampled in a trial of the OX40 agonist ivuxolimab. These TCRs come from an adult with an advanced solid tumor such as melanoma, head and neck, liver or kidney cancer.

V gene TRBV7-2 combines with J gene TRBJ2-7; D not certain. Trimming removed 2 bases at V and 0 bases at J, with 8 bases between. The germline gives CDR1 SGHTA, CDR2 FQGNSA. This CDR3 comprises 14 residues. The chain's CDR3 is CASSLRRVSYEQYF. The DNA of the CDR3 is TGTGCCAGCAGCTTACGAAGGGTCTCCTACGAGCAGTACTTC.

CDR3 in DNA: TGTGCCAGCAGCTACCCGGGTGGGGGAGTGGCTGAAGCTTTCTTT. Its protein product is CASSYPGGGVAEAFF. The chain has TRBV7-9 and TRBJ1-1, with D perhaps matching TRBD1 (5 bases). Germline V gene data show CDR1 as SEHNR and CDR2 as FQNEAQ (reference sequence). Deletions cut 4 bases from V and 6 bases from J, with 18 bases between. The length of the CDR3 is 15 residues.

The genes are TRBV30 and TRBJ2-1; unclear D gene. CDR1 GTSNPN and CDR2 SVGIG come from the germline V gene (reference sequence). There are 12 residues in the CDR3. The V gene lost 4 bases and the J gene lost 8 bases, with 12 bases spanning the gap. Written as DNA, the CDR3 is TGTGCCTGGACACACAATGACGATGAGCAGTTCTTC. This encodes CAWTHNDDEQFF.